This entry lists 17 T cell receptor beta chains sequenced from one sample in a study of shared clonotypes between healthy human individuals. TCRdb's copy holds only in-frame clones and misses some; the assay was immunoSEQ multiplex PCR. The sample shows about 1.1 million clones, roughly 80% of them seen only once. Source material: memory CD4+ T cells from PBMCs. As for subset: CD45RA-negative fraction. These receptors were obtained from a man aged 18 to 30 in good health. Some clones in this sample may be carry-over from other donors' samples.

The rearrangement joins TRBV27 to TRBJ2-7; D possibly uses TRBD1 or TRBD2 (7 bases each). With 1 base removed from V and 7 bases from J, the gap between germline ends came to 17 bases. Per germline, CDR1 MNHEY and CDR2 SMNVEV (reference sequence). This CDR3 has 15 residues. The CDR3 region is CASSLFQGGITEQYF. CDR3 in DNA: TGTGCCAGCAGTTTATTTCAGGGGGGGATTACGGAGCAGTACTTC.

A remark on this clone: Within the sample, other DNA sequences also encode this same CDR3. The rearrangement joins TRBV20-1 to TRBJ2-7; D is unresolved. This CDR3 comprises 11 residues. Trimming shortened V by 1 base and J by 4 bases, and 5 bases separated the two germline ends. CDR1 DFQATT and CDR2 SNEGSKA come from the germline V gene (reference sequence). CDR3 in amino acids: CSARGLYEQYF. The DNA of the CDR3 is TGCAGTGCTAGAGGGTTGTACGAGCAGTACTTC.

This chain links TRBV5-4 with TRBJ1-2; D may be TRBD1 (5 bases). V was pared by 3 bases and J by 5 bases, with 20 bases between. CDR1 and CDR2 from the germline V gene are SGHNT and YYREEE (reference sequence). The CDR3 length is 16 residues. CDR3 bases: TGTGCCAGCAGCTCCCGGCAGGGCAGGAATAAGTATGGCTACACCTTC. It yields the protein CASSSRQGRNKYGYTF.

The table lists this clone with a few counts. The V call is TRBV30, the J call TRBJ2-2; perhaps TRBD2 as D (6 bases). Germline V gives CDR1 GTSNPN, CDR2 SVGIG (reference sequence). The CDR3 runs to 15 residues. Trimming shortened V by 2 bases and J by 2 bases, and 12 bases separated the two germline ends. The CDR3 here is CAWSPGTFNTGELFF. Written as DNA, the CDR3 is TGTGCCTGGAGTCCCGGGACTTTTAACACCGGGGAGCTGTTTTTT.

V gene TRBV28 combines with J gene TRBJ2-1; 8 bases fit TRBD2. CDR1 is MDHEN, CDR2 SYDVKM, per germline. The CDR3 runs 12 residues. Trimming took 2 bases from V and 12 from J; bases not matched to a gene: 3. The CDR3 is CASSLRGGVQFF. The CDR3 nucleotides read TGTGCCAGCAGTTTACGGGGGGGTGTGCAGTTCTTC.

The chain is built from TRBV28 and TRBJ1-1; the D is unclear. This CDR3 has 13 residues. Between the trimmed V and J ends, which lost 6 bases and 4 bases, there was a span of 12 bases. Germline V CDR1 and CDR2: MDHEN, SYDVKM. In DNA, the CDR3 is TGTGCCAGCAGCACAGTTGTCCCCACTGAAGCTTTCTTT. Its translation is CASSTVVPTEAFF.

This clone came up a few times. The V gene is TRBV28, the J gene TRBJ1-4; D is uncertain. CDR1 MDHEN and CDR2 SYDVKM come from the germline V gene. Trimming took 6 bases from V and 3 from J, leaving 8 bases between them. This CDR3 is built from 13 residues. In DNA, the CDR3 is TGTGCCAGCAGGGACCTACCTAATGAAAAACTGTTTTTT. This translates into CASRDLPNEKLFF.

V is TRBV5-1 and J is TRBJ1-5; maybe TRBD1 (6 bases). V was pared by 4 bases and J by 1 base, with 9 bases between. This CDR3 contains 14 residues. Germline V gives CDR1 SGHRS, CDR2 YFSETQ. The CDR3 reads CASSTGQSNQPQHF. The CDR3 nucleotides are TGCGCCAGCAGCACCGGACAGAGCAATCAGCCCCAGCATTTT.

This clone showed up just once. The chain carries TRBV27 and TRBJ1-1, with D uncertain. The CDR3 runs to 12 residues. Trimming stripped 3 bases from V and 1 base from J, with 3 bases between. Germline CDR1 is MNHEY and CDR2 is SMNVEV (reference sequence). This chain's CDR3 is CASSFRNTEAFF. The CDR3, as DNA: TGTGCCAGCAGTTTTAGGAACACTGAAGCTTTCTTT.

The chain employs TRBV2 and TRBJ1-3; D is perhaps TRBD1 (5 bases). Germline assignment: CDR1 SNHLY and CDR2 FYNNEI. V lost 8 bases and J 0 bases, leaving 11 bases between the germline ends. This CDR3 is built from 14 residues. CDR3 protein: CASQGPFSGNTIYF. The CDR3 coding sequence is TGTGCCAGCCAGGGACCCTTCTCTGGAAACACCATATATTTT. Combining the CDR3 with reference TRBV2 and TRBJ1-3 gives the whole variable domain EPEVTQTPSHQVTQMGQEVILRCVPISNHLYFYWYRQILGQKVEFLVSFYNNEISEKSEIFDDQFSVERPDGSNFTLKIRSTKLEDSAMYFCASQGPFSGNTIYFGEGSWLTVV.

This chain joins TRBV5-1 and TRBJ2-1; 8 bases are shared with TRBD1. In germline, CDR1 is SGHRS, CDR2 YFSETQ. Germline trimming cut 5 bases from V and 5 bases from J; bases unmatched to any gene: 3. The CDR3 consists of 13 residues. CDR3: CASRVGQDNEQFF. The DNA of the CDR3 is TGCGCCAGCAGGGTGGGACAGGACAATGAGCAGTTCTTC.

As to this clone: The same CDR3 is also encoded by other DNA sequences in this sample. This chain connects TRBV29-1 to TRBJ2-7, with D possibly called TRBD1 or TRBD2 (5 bases each). The germline V gene encodes CDR1 SQVTM and CDR2 ANQGSEA. Trimming left V 6 bases short and J 4 bases short, with 10 bases between. The CDR3 has 11 residues. DNA for the CDR3: TGCAGCGTGGGGACCGGATACGAGCAGTACTTC. It yields the protein CSVGTGYEQYF.

Concerning this clone: This same CDR3 is encoded by further DNA sequences in the sample. The V and J genes are TRBV5-1 and TRBJ1-3; D is ambiguous. Deletions cut 0 bases from V and 4 bases from J, with 11 bases between. Germline CDR1 reads SGHRS; CDR2 reads YFSETQ. The CDR3 spans 15 residues. In DNA, the CDR3 is TGCGCCAGCAGCTTGGATCCGGGGTCAGGAAACACCATATATTTT. This gives the protein CASSLDPGSGNTIYF.

V and J are TRBV9 and TRBJ2-5, with TRBD2 identical over 12 bases. This CDR3 comprises 17 residues. Trimming removed 2 bases from V and 2 bases from J; junction bases left unmatched: 7. CDR1 is SGDLS, CDR2 YYNGEE, per germline. CDR3 amino acids: CASSVWGLAGEQETQYF. The CDR3 coding sequence is TGTGCCAGCAGCGTTTGGGGACTAGCGGGTGAACAAGAGACCCAGTACTTC.

The chain carries TRBV9 and TRBJ1-3; D gene uncertain. The CDR3 sequence is 15 residues long. Germline values: CDR1 SGDLS, CDR2 YYNGEE. V was trimmed by 4 bases and J by 0 bases, leaving 11 bases between them. CDR3 sequence (DNA): TGTGCCAGCAGCCGGACGCAAAGCTCTGGAAACACCATATATTTT. Translated: CASSRTQSSGNTIYF.

This clone was counted only a few times. The V gene is TRBV6-5, the J gene TRBJ1-2; 7 nucleotides line up with TRBD1. The CDR3 covers 14 residues. Germline values: CDR1 MNHEY, CDR2 SVGAGI. V was clipped by 4 bases and J by 4 bases; unmatched bases: 6. The CDR3 sequence: CASSSPYRGYGYTF. CDR3 sequence (DNA): TGTGCCAGCAGTTCCCCGTACAGGGGCTATGGCTACACCTTC.

The V call is TRBV18, the J call TRBJ1-3; TRBD1 might be the D (6 bases). V was trimmed by 2 bases and J by 2 bases, leaving 10 bases between them. CDR3 length equals 15 residues. Germline CDR1 and CDR2: KGHSH and LQKENI. The CDR3, as DNA: TGTGCCAGCTCACCAGGACAGTTCACTGGAAACACCATATATTTT. Amino acids: CASSPGQFTGNTIYF.